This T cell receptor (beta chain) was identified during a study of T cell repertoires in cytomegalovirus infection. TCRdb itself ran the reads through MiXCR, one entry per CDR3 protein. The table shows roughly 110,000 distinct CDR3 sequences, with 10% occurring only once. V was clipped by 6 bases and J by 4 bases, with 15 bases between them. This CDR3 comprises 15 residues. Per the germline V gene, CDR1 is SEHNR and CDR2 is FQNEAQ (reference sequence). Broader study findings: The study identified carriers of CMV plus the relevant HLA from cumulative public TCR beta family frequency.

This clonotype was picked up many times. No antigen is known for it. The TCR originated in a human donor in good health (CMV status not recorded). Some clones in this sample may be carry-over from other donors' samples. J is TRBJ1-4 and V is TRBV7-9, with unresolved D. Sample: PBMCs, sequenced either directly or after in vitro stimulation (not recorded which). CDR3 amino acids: CASRTEGLYNEKLFF. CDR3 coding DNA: TGTGCCAGCAGAACCGAAGGACTGTATAATGAAAAACTGTTTTTT.